Reported below is one T cell receptor (beta chain). Those enrolled, adults aged roughly 18 to 89 years, came from some 23 US areas. The ends were cut back, 5 bases at V and 1 base at J, with 9 bases in the middle. Germline CDR1 is KGHSH and CDR2 is LQKENI. The CDR3 runs to 14 residues. The record originates from a study of blood T cell repertoires in COVID-19. Overall study context: Whether acute or convalescent, the COVID-19 samples came from the United States, Italy and Spain.

Generated by immunoSEQ multiplex PCR, the TCRdb table keeps only in-frame clones and is missing some. The sample holds about 480,000 clones, 70% to 90% seen once. The specimen was PBMCs or T cells enriched from blood (not recorded which). This TCR came from a woman aged 40-49 years who had recovered from COVID-19. The V gene is TRBV18, the J gene TRBJ2-1; the D gene is possibly TRBD1 (6 bases). CDR3 DNA sequence: TGTGCCAGCTCAAGGGACAATTCCTACAATGAGCAGTTCTTC. As protein: CASSRDNSYNEQFF. The variable domain in full, with the rest retrieved from reference TRBV18 and TRBJ2-1, is NAGVMQNPRHLVRRRGQEARLRCSPMKGHSHVYWYRQLPEEGLKFMVYLQKENIIDESGMPKERFSAEFPKEGPSILRIQQVVRGDSAAYFCASSRDNSYNEQFFGPGTRLTVL.